The 15 T cell receptor beta chains in this list originate from one sample, sequenced in a study of technical replicates of blood from a few donors. The assay was immunoSEQ multiplex PCR, and TCRdb's table has in-frame clones only and misses some. The sample lists under 65,000 clones, roughly nine tenths occurring once. The source material was PBMCs. The source of these receptors is a human donor in good health. Some clones in this sample may be carry-over from other donors' samples.

The chain carries TRBV28 and TRBJ2-2; no clear D. Germline CDR1 is MDHEN and CDR2 is SYDVKM. The CDR3 extends over 12 amino acids. V lost 5 bases and J lost 4, with 5 bases in between. The CDR3 sequence: CASSLTTGELFF. Here the CDR3 DNA reads TGTGCCAGCAGTCTAACCACCGGGGAGCTGTTTTTT.

This clone was counted once. Different DNA sequences within this sample yield the same CDR3. V and J are TRBV5-1 and TRBJ1-2, with 12 nucleotides matching TRBD1. The ends lost 3 bases at V and 5 bases at J; junction bases unmatched: 11. The CDR3 totals 17 residues. Germline CDR1 and CDR2: SGHRS and YFSETQ. The DNA for the CDR3 is TGCGCCAGCAGCTCGCCCGGGACAGGGGGCGCGAATTATGGCTACACCTTC. Translation gives CASSSPGTGGANYGYTF.

This rearrangement joins TRBV5-6 to TRBJ2-2, with a tentative D call TRBD1 (5 bases). The CDR3 length is 16 residues. Germline V gene data show CDR1 as SGHDT and CDR2 as YYEEEE. Trimming removed 2 bases from V and 6 bases from J, with 17 bases in between. The CDR3 region is CASSFPSSGLAGELFF. CDR3 nucleotides: TGTGCCAGCAGCTTCCCCTCCTCAGGGTTGGCCGGGGAGCTGTTTTTT.

This chain links TRBV4-3 with TRBJ2-5; 11 positions agree with TRBD1. CDR3 length: 16 residues. The V segment lost 1 base and the J segment 5 bases; nucleotides outside the gene matches: 6. Germline loops: CDR1 LGHNA, CDR2 YSLEER. CDR3 in amino acids: CASSQGDRGIRETQYF. DNA for the CDR3: TGCGCCAGCAGCCAAGGGGACAGGGGGATCCGGGAGACCCAGTACTTC.

The chain combines TRBV9 with TRBJ1-5; 7 positions match TRBD1. The V segment lost 6 bases and the J segment 1 base; nucleotides outside the gene matches: 7. The CDR3 totals 15 residues. Germline CDR1 is SGDLS and CDR2 is YYNGEE. The CDR3 DNA reads TGTGCCAGCACCTCAGGGGGATTCAGCAATCAGCCCCAGCATTTT. Residues: CASTSGGFSNQPQHF.

This clone was counted once. For the CDR3, the DNA is TGTGCCACCAGGGGCGGGACCTCGGTCACTGAAGCTTTCTTT. Translated, it gives CATRGGTSVTEAFF. The J gene is TRBJ1-1, the V gene TRBV15, with TRBD1 as a possible D gene (5 bases). Trimming took 6 bases from V and 4 from J, leaving 15 bases between them. The germline CDR1 and CDR2 sequences are LNHNV and YYDKDF (reference sequence). CDR3 length equals 14 residues.

This sequence joins TRBV5-1 and TRBJ2-2; D is undetermined. Trimming took off 0 bases at V and 4 bases at J, with 7 bases between the two ends. The CDR3 runs to 14 residues. Germline assignment: CDR1 SGHRS and CDR2 YFSETQ. The CDR3 DNA is TGCGCCAGCAGCTTGGGGCATATCACCGGGGAGCTGTTTTTT. This sequence encodes CASSLGHITGELFF. The complete variable domain, with remaining parts taken from reference TRBV5-1 and TRBJ2-2, reads KAGVTQTPRYLIKTRGQQVTLSCSPISGHRSVSWYQQTPGQGLQFLFEYFSETQRNKGNFPGRFSGRQFSNSRSEMNVSTLELGDSALYLCASSLGHITGELFFGEGSRLTVL.

In this sample, this clone is medium-sized. The rearrangement joins TRBV6-5 to TRBJ1-1; TRBD1 aligns across 7 bases. Trimming took 6 bases from V and 2 from J; bases not matched to a gene: 3. Germline V gene sequence: CDR1 MNHEY, CDR2 SVGAGI. The CDR3 runs 13 residues. The CDR3 is CASRGQLNTEAFF. In DNA, the CDR3 is TGTGCCAGCAGGGGACAGCTTAACACTGAAGCTTTCTTT.

The chain recombines TRBV25-1 with TRBJ1-2; no clear D. Germline assignment: CDR1 MGHDK and CDR2 SYGVNS. V lost 2 bases to trimming and J lost 8 bases, with 18 bases between them. The CDR3 is made up of 15 amino acids. This CDR3 is CASSENGAVVWGYTF. The CDR3 DNA is TGTGCCAGCAGTGAAAACGGTGCGGTGGTATGGGGCTACACCTTC.

The chain couples TRBV14 to TRBJ1-2; D perhaps matches TRBD1 (5 bases). The CDR3 length is 19 residues. In germline, CDR1 is SGHDN, CDR2 FVKESK. Deletions cut 0 bases from V and 4 bases from J, with 24 bases between. CDR3 coding DNA: TGTGCCAGCAGCCAAGAAGGTCCCAGGGAACCTATGTCGTCCTATGGCTACACCTTC. It specifies CASSQEGPREPMSSYGYTF.

The J gene is TRBJ2-7, the V gene TRBV12-5; possibly TRBD1 for D (7 bases). V lost 6 bases and J lost 2, with 14 bases in between. The germline CDR1 and CDR2 sequences are LGHNT and FRNRAP. The CDR3 runs to 14 residues. CDR3 residues: CASGPRGEAYEQYF. CDR3 nucleotides: TGTGCTAGTGGCCCCAGGGGGGAGGCCTACGAGCAGTACTTC.

The chain joins TRBV5-8 to TRBJ1-2; D unclear. Between the trimmed V and J ends, which lost 4 bases and 5 bases, there was a span of 9 bases. This CDR3 spans 12 amino acids. Germline V gives CDR1 SGHTS, CDR2 YDEGEE. The CDR3 is CASSTTEYGYTF. The DNA for the CDR3 is TGTGCCAGCAGCACGACGGAGTATGGCTACACCTTC.

The V and J genes are TRBV29-1 and TRBJ2-1; D might be TRBD2 (6 bases). There are 15 residues in the CDR3. The ends were cut back, 0 bases at V and 7 bases at J, with 16 bases in the middle. Germline values: CDR1 SQVTM, CDR2 ANQGSEA. The CDR3 loop reads CSVEDLDGRVNEQFF. CDR3 coding DNA: TGCAGCGTTGAAGATCTGGACGGGAGAGTTAATGAGCAGTTCTTC.

The V and J genes are TRBV11-2 and TRBJ1-4; the match to TRBD1 covers 8 bases. Germline lookup yields CDR1 SGHAT and CDR2 FQNNGV. J lost 7 bases, V lost 4 bases, and 11 bases had no gene match. This CDR3 is 16 amino acids long. CDR3 nucleotides: TGTGCCAGCAGCTCAGTTACAGGGGGTTCTGGTGAAAAACTGTTTTTT. It encodes CASSSVTGGSGEKLFF.

The chain has TRBV6-5 and TRBJ1-5, with 8 bases that match TRBD1. V trimming: 5 bases; J trimming: 7 bases; junction bases outside the gene matches: 1. The CDR3 runs to 12 residues. The germline V gene has CDR1 MNHEY and CDR2 SVGAGI. The CDR3 nucleotides read TGTGCCAGCAGTGACAGGGGCCAGCCCCAGCATTTT. This sequence encodes CASSDRGQPQHF.